This entry lists 23 T cell receptor beta chains sequenced from one sample in a study of CXCR3-negative and CXCR3-positive naive CD8 T cells. Study results and limitations: A higher hydrophobicity marked the TRB CDR3s of CXCR3-positive naive cells versus CXCR3-negative naive cells.

For these TCRs, the target antigens are not known. UMI-tagged TRB cDNA libraries were built via 5' RACE. For each CDR3 protein, TCRdb gives one entry from its re-call of the 5' RACE reads, without DNA. Its clone listing holds under 85,000 distinct CDR3 sequences. Specimen: naive CXCR3+ CD8+ T cells from blood. The sample's subset: CD45RO-CCR7+CD27+CD95- naive CD8+ T cells expressing CXCR3 (TNR3+). Receptors originate from a human donor in good health. Some clones in this sample may be carry-over from other donors' samples.

The genes are TRBV14 and TRBJ2-1; with no DNA, the TCRdb D assignment of TRBD1 cannot be verified. The germline CDR1 and CDR2 sequences are SGHDN and FVKESK. The CDR3 covers 14 residues. The CDR3 sequence: CASSQLRANNEQFF.

The chain links TRBV12-5 to TRBJ2-2; TCRdb returns TRBD1, unconfirmable since there is no DNA. CDR1 is LGHNT, CDR2 FRNRAP, per germline. This CDR3 comprises 13 residues. The CDR3 here is CASGLPGEGELFF.

J is TRBJ1-1 and V is TRBV6-6. This CDR3 contains 12 residues. The germline gives CDR1 MNHNY, CDR2 SVGAGI (reference sequence). The CDR3 reads CASGYRVTEAFF.

This chain uses TRBV19 with TRBJ2-7; no DNA is available, so the TRBD1 call from TCRdb remains unchecked. The CDR3 has 16 residues. Germline lookup yields CDR1 LNHDA and CDR2 SQIVND (reference sequence). CDR3 sequence reads: CASSILPATATYEQYF.

This rearrangement joins TRBV7-2 to TRBJ2-4; with no DNA, the TCRdb D assignment of TRBD1 cannot be verified. The germline CDR1 and CDR2 sequences are SGHTA and FQGNSA. The CDR3 extends over 15 amino acids. The CDR3 sequence is CASSPGGGRENIQYF.

The V gene is TRBV7-9, the J gene TRBJ2-3; the TRBD2 assignment by TCRdb is unverifiable without DNA. Per germline, CDR1 SEHNR and CDR2 FQNEAQ (reference sequence). The CDR3 totals 15 residues. The CDR3 loop reads CASSLSSGDTDTQYF. Variable domain in full (rest from reference TRBV7-9 and TRBJ2-3): DTGVSQNPRHKITKRGQNVTFRCDPISEHNRLYWYRQTLGQGPEFLTYFQNEAQLEKSRLLSDRFSAERPKGSFSTLEIQRTEQGDSAMYLCASSLSSGDTDTQYFGPGTRLTVL.

The V and J genes are TRBV18 and TRBJ2-7; TCRdb picks TRBD1, but there is no DNA to check that call. The CDR3 is 16 residues long. Germline lookup yields CDR1 KGHSH and CDR2 LQKENI. The CDR3 loop reads CASSPAPKHPSYEQYF.

The genes are TRBV25-1 and TRBJ1-2; TCRdb outputs TRBD1, but without DNA this stays unchecked. The CDR3 is 13 residues long. Germline V lookup: CDR1 MGHDK, CDR2 SYGVNS. CDR3 loop: CASSDVRGTDYTF.

V is TRBV6-6 and J is TRBJ2-3; TCRdb calls TRBD1, which cannot be checked without DNA. CDR1 is MNHNY, CDR2 SVGAGI, per germline (reference sequence). The CDR3 loop spans 16 amino acids. CDR3 residues: CASSPPVAGATDTQYF.

The gene calls are TRBV6-5 and TRBJ2-1; TCRdb gives TRBD1 as the D gene, but with no DNA this cannot be confirmed. The CDR3 is made up of 15 amino acids. CDR1 and CDR2 (germline): MNHEY, SVGAGI. The CDR3 here is CASKTGGAVYNEQFF.

V is TRBV29-1 and J is TRBJ1-1. CDR1 SQVTM and CDR2 ANQGSEA come from the germline V gene. The CDR3 is 11 residues long. The CDR3 sequence is CSVYENTEAFF. Based on the CDR3 plus reference TRBV29-1 and TRBJ1-1, the full variable domain is SAVISQKPSRDICQRGTSLTIQCQVDSQVTMMFWYRQQPGQSLTLIATANQGSEATYESGFVIDKFPISRPNLTFSTLTVSNMSPEDSSIYLCSVYENTEAFFGQGTRLTVV.

The J gene is TRBJ2-3, the V gene TRBV4-1; TCRdb selects TRBD2, and the lack of DNA leaves this call unchecked. The CDR3 consists of 18 residues. Germline CDR1 MGHRA, CDR2 YSYEKL. The CDR3 sequence: CASSQISGGVTSTDTQYF.

The chain is built from TRBV7-9 and TRBJ2-5; TCRdb lists TRBD1, though no DNA is available to test this call. Germline V CDR1 and CDR2: SEHNR, FQNEAQ (reference sequence). This CDR3 comprises 15 residues. The CDR3 spells CARNFEGTGAETQYF.

The gene calls are TRBV6-5 and TRBJ2-1; without DNA, the TCRdb call of TRBD2 cannot be checked. The length of the CDR3 is 15 residues. Germline lookup yields CDR1 MNHEY and CDR2 SVGAGI. This CDR3 is CASSLAGTTYNEQFF.

This chain uses TRBV9 with TRBJ2-7; no DNA is available, so the TRBD1 call from TCRdb remains unchecked. Germline V gene sequence: CDR1 SGDLS, CDR2 YYNGEE. This CDR3 comprises 14 residues. The CDR3: CASSVDLPGHEQYF.

The chain has TRBV3-1 and TRBJ2-1; the TCRdb D gene call, TRBD1, has no DNA to confirm it. Germline V gene data show CDR1 as LGHDT and CDR2 as YNNKEL (reference sequence). This CDR3 comprises 16 residues. This CDR3 is CASSQGVRPGWNEQFF.

The chain carries TRBV6-5 and TRBJ2-3. The CDR3 totals 17 residues. Germline CDR1 is MNHEY and CDR2 is SVGAGI. The CDR3 loop is CASSYSDTALSTDTQYF.

J is TRBJ2-7 and V is TRBV6-2 or TRBV6-3; the D gene TCRdb calls, TRBD1, cannot be checked with no DNA. The CDR3 has 18 residues. Germline CDR1 and CDR2: MNHEY and SVGEGT. The CDR3 loop is CASSYPALQEPLMIEQYF.

The chain uses TRBV6-4 and TRBJ2-2. The CDR3 spans 14 residues. The germline V gene encodes CDR1 MRHNA and CDR2 SNTAGT. CDR3 region: CASSGSGTTGELFF.

The V call is TRBV28, the J call TRBJ2-3; lacking DNA, the TRBD2 call made by TCRdb goes unchecked. CDR1 and CDR2 from the germline V gene are MDHEN and SYDVKM. The CDR3 runs to 21 residues. CDR3 protein: CASSLWSPGPTALTSTDTQYF.

This chain links TRBV7-6 with TRBJ2-1; checking the TCRdb D call of TRBD2 is not possible without DNA. The CDR3 is made up of 19 amino acids. Germline loops: CDR1 SGHVS, CDR2 FNYEAQ. The CDR3 loop reads CASTDDMTSGGLIYNEQFF.

This chain connects TRBV6-1 to TRBJ2-5; TCRdb reports TRBD1, a call that lacks DNA to check it against. Germline V gene lookup returns CDR1 MNHNS and CDR2 SASEGT. The CDR3 covers 15 residues. CDR3 protein: CASPRGGGAGETQYF.

V and J are TRBV18 and TRBJ2-6. There are 15 residues in the CDR3. Germline values: CDR1 KGHSH, CDR2 LQKENI. CDR3 protein: CASSAPGGWANVLTF.